The T cell receptor (beta chain) described here comes from a study of blood T cell repertoires in COVID-19. Study at large: Acute and convalescent COVID-19 specimens originated in the United States, Italy and Spain.

CDR3 size: 14 residues. The germline V and J ends were trimmed by 0 bases and 6 bases, with 9 bases remaining between them. Germline-derived CDR1 and CDR2 are SGHRS and YFSETQ. Assay used: immunoSEQ multiplex PCR; TCRdb lists only in-frame clones, some missing. Of roughly 340,000 clones listed, 89% were seen once; the top ten hold about 3%. The sample consisted of peripheral blood. The J gene is TRBJ2-2, the V gene TRBV5-1; the D gene is possibly TRBD1 (5 bases). This clonotype was obtained from a woman in her thirties with COVID-19, enrolled during active disease. In nucleotides, the CDR3 is TGCGCCAGCAGCTTGGCGCAGGGCCCCGGGGAGCTGTTTTTT. Encoded protein: CASSLAQGPGELFF.